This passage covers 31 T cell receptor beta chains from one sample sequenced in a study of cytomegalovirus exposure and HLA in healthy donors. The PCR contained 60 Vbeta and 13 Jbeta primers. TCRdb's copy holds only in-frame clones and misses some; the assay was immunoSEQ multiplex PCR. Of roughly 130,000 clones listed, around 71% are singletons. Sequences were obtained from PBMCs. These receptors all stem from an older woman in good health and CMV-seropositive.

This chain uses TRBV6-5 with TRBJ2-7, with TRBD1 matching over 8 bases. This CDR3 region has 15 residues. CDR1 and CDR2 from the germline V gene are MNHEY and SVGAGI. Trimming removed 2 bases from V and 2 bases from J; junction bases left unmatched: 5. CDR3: CASSYETGGPYEQYF. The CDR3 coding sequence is TGTGCCAGCAGTTACGAAACAGGGGGTCCCTACGAGCAGTACTTC.

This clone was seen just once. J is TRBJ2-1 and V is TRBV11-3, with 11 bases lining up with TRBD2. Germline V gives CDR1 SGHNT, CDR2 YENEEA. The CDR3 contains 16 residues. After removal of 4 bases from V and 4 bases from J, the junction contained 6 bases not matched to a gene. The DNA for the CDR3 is TGTGCCAGCAGCTCGGGGGGACTAGCGGCTTACAATGAGCAGTTCTTC. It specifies CASSSGGLAAYNEQFF.

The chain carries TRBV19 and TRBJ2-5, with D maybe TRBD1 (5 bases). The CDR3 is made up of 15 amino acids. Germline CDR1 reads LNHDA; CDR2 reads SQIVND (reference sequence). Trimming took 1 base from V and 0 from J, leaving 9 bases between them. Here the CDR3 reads CASSIGGSNQETQYF. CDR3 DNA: TGTGCCAGTAGTATAGGGGGCAGCAACCAAGAGACCCAGTACTTC.

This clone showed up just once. As DNA, the CDR3 is TGTGCCAGCAGCTTAGTAGGGAGTGTGTTCTTC. Its protein product is CASSLVGSVFF. This chain connects TRBV7-6 to TRBJ2-1; TRBD2 is a possible D gene (5 bases). CDR1 and CDR2 (germline): SGHVS, FNYEAQ. V was trimmed by 1 base and J by 15 bases, leaving 10 bases between them. This CDR3 comprises 11 residues. The variable domain in full, completed from reference TRBV7-6 and TRBJ2-1, reads GAGVSQSPRYKVTKRGQDVALRCDPISGHVSLYWYRQALGQGPEFLTYFNYEAQQDKSGLPNDRFSAERPEGSISTLTIQRTEQRDSAMYRCASSLVGSVFFGPGTRLTVL.

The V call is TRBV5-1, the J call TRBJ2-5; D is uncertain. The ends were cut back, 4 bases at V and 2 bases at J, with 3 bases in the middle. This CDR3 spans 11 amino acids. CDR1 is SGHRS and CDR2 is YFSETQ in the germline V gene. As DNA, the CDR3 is TGCGCCAGCAGCCTTCAAGAGACCCAGTACTTC. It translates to CASSLQETQYF. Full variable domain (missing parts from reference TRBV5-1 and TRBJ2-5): KAGVTQTPRYLIKTRGQQVTLSCSPISGHRSVSWYQQTPGQGLQFLFEYFSETQRNKGNFPGRFSGRQFSNSRSEMNVSTLELGDSALYLCASSLQETQYFGPGTRLLVL.

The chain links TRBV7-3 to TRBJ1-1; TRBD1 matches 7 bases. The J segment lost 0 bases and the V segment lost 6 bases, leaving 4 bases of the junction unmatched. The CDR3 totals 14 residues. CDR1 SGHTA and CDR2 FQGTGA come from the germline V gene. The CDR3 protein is CASRAGQLNTEAFF. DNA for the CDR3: TGTGCCAGCAGGGCGGGACAGTTGAACACTGAAGCTTTCTTT.

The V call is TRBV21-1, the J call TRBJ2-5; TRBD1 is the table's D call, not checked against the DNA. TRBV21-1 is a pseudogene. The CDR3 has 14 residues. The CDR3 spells CASTLGGSRETQYF. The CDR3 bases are TGTGCCAGCACCCTAGGGGGCAGTAGGGAGACCCAGTACTTC.

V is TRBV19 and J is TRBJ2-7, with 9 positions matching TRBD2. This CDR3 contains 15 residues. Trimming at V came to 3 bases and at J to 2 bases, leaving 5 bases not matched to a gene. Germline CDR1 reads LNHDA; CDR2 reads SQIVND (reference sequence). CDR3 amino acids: CASSIYGGGAYEQYF. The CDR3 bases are TGTGCCAGTAGTATTTACGGCGGGGGGGCCTACGAGCAGTACTTC.

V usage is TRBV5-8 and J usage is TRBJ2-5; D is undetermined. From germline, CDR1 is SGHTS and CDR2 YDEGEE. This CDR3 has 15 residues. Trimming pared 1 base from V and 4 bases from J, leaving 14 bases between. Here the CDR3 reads CASSLFSVVIETQYF. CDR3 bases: TGTGCCAGCAGCTTGTTTTCGGTTGTTATAGAGACCCAGTACTTC.

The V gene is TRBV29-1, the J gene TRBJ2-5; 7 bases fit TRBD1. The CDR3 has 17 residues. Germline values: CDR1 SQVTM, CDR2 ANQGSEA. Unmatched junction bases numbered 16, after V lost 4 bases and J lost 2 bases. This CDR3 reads CSVADLYGTATQETQYF. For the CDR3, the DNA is TGCAGCGTTGCGGACTTATACGGGACAGCGACACAAGAGACCCAGTACTTC.

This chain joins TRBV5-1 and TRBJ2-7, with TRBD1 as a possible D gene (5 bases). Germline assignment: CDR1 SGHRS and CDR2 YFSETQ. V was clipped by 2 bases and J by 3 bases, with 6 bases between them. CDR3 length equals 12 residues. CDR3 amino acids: CASSFDSYEQYF. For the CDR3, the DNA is TGCGCCAGCAGCTTCGACAGCTACGAGCAGTACTTC.

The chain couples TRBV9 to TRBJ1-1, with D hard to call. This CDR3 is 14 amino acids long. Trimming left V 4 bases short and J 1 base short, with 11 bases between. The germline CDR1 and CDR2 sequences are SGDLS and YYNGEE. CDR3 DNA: TGTGCCAGCAGCCCCCTCCCACAGAACACTGAAGCTTTCTTT. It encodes CASSPLPQNTEAFF. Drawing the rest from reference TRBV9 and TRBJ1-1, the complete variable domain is DSGVTQTPKHLITATGQRVTLRCSPRSGDLSVYWYQQSLDQGLQFLIQYYNGEERAKGNILERFSAQQFPDLHSELNLSSLELGDSALYFCASSPLPQNTEAFFGQGTRLTVV.

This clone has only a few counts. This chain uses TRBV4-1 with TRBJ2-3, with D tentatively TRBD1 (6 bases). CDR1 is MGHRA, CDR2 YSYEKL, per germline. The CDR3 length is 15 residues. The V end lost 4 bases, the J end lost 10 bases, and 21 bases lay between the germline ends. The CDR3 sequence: CASSPQGPSGMAQYF. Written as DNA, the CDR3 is TGCGCCAGCAGCCCCCAGGGGCCTTCGGGGATGGCGCAGTATTTT.

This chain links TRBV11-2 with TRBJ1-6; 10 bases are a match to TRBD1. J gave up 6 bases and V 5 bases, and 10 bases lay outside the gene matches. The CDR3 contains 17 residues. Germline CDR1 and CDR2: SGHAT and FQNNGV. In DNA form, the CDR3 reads TGTGCCAGCAGCGTGCCGGGACAGGGGTTCAGTAATTCACCCCTCCACTTT. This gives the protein CASSVPGQGFSNSPLHF.

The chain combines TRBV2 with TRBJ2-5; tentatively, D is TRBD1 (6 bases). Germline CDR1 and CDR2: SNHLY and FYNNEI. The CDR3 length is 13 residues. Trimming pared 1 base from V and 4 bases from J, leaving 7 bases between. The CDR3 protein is CASSEGGGETQYF. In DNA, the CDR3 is TGTGCCAGCAGTGAAGGAGGGGGAGAGACCCAGTACTTC.

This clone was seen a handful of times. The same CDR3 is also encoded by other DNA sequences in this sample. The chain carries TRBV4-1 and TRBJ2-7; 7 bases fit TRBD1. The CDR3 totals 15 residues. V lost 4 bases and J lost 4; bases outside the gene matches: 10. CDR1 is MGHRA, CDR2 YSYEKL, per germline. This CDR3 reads CASSPGQEPSYEQYF. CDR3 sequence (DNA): TGCGCCAGCAGCCCCGGACAGGAGCCTTCGTACGAGCAGTACTTC.

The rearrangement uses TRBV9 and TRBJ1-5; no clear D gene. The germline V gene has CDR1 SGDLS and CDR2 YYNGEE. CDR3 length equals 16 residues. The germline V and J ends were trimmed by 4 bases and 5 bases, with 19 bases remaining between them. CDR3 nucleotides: TGTGCCAGCAGCAGATCCGGCCAGGCGGGCGATCAGCCCCAGCATTTT. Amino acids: CASSRSGQAGDQPQHF. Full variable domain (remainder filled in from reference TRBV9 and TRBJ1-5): DSGVTQTPKHLITATGQRVTLRCSPRSGDLSVYWYQQSLDQGLQFLIQYYNGEERAKGNILERFSAQQFPDLHSELNLSSLELGDSALYFCASSRSGQAGDQPQHFGDGTRLSIL.

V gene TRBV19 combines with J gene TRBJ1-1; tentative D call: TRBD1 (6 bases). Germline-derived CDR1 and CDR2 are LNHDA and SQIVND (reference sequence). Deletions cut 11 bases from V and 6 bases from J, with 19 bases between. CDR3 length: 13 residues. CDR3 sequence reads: CACQTDRMSEAFF. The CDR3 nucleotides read TGTGCCTGTCAGACCGACAGGATGTCTGAAGCTTTCTTT.

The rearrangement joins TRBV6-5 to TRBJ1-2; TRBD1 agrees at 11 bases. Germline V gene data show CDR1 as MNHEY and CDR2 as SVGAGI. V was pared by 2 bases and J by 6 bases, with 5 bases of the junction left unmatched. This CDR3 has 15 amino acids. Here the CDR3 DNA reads TGTGCCAGCAGTTACCCTGGGACAGGGGGTCATGGCTACACCTTC. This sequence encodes CASSYPGTGGHGYTF.

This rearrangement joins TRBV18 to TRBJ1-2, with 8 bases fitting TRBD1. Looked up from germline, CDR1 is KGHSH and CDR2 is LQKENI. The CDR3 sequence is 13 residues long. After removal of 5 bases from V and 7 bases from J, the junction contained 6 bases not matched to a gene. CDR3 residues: CASSSGQGTGYTF. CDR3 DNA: TGTGCCAGCTCATCCGGACAGGGTACTGGCTACACCTTC. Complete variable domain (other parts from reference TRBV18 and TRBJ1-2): NAGVMQNPRHLVRRRGQEARLRCSPMKGHSHVYWYRQLPEEGLKFMVYLQKENIIDESGMPKERFSAEFPKEGPSILRIQQVVRGDSAAYFCASSSGQGTGYTFGSGTRLTVV.

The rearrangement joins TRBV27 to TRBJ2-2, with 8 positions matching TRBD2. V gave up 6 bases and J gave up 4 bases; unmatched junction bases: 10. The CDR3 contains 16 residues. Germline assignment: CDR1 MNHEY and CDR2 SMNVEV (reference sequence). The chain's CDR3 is CASSLGLAASTGELFF. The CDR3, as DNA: TGTGCCAGCAGCCTCGGACTAGCAGCTTCCACCGGGGAGCTGTTTTTT.

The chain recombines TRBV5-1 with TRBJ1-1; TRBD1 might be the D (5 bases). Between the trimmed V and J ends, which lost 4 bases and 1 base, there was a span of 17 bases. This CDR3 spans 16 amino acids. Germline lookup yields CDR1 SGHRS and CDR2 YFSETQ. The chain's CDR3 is CASSPDTGLRNTEAFF. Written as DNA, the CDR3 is TGCGCCAGCAGCCCGGACACGGGTTTGAGGAACACTGAAGCTTTCTTT. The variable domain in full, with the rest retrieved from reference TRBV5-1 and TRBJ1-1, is KAGVTQTPRYLIKTRGQQVTLSCSPISGHRSVSWYQQTPGQGLQFLFEYFSETQRNKGNFPGRFSGRQFSNSRSEMNVSTLELGDSALYLCASSPDTGLRNTEAFFGQGTRLTVV.

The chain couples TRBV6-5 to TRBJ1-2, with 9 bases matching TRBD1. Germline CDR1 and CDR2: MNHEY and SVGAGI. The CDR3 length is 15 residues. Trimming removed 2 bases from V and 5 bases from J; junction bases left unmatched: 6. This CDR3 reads CASSYPTGGFYGYTF. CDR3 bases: TGTGCCAGCAGTTACCCGACAGGGGGTTTTTATGGCTACACCTTC.

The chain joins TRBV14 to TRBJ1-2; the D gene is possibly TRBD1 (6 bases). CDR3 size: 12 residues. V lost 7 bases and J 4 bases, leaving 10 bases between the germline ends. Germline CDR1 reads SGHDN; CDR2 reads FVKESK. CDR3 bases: TGTGCCAGCAACCGGGACACCTATGGCTACACCTTC. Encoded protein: CASNRDTYGYTF. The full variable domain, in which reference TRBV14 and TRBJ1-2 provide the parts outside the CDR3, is EAGVTQFPSHSVIEKGQTVTLRCDPISGHDNLYWYRRVMGKEIKFLLHFVKESKQDESGMPNNRFLAERTGGTYSTLKVQPAELEDSGVYFCASNRDTYGYTFGSGTRLTVV.

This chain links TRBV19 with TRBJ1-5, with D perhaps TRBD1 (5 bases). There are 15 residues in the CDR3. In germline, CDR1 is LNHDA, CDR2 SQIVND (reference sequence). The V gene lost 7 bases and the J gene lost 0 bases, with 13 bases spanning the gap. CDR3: CASTTGSYSNQPQHF. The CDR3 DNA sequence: TGTGCCAGTACCACAGGATCGTATAGCAATCAGCCCCAGCATTTT.

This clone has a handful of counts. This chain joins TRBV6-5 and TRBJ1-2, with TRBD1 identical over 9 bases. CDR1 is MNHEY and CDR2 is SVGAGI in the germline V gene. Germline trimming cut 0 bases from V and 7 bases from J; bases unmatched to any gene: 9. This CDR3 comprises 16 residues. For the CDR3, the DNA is TGTGCCAGCAGTTACTCGACCGGGACAGGGTCTGGTGGCTACACCTTC. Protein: CASSYSTGTGSGGYTF.

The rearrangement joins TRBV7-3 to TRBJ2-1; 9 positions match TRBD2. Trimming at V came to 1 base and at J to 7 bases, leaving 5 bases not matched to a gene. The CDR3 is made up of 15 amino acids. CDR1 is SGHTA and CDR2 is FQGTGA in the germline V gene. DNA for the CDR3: TGTGCCAGCAGCTTAAGCGGGGGGGCCTTAAATGAGCAGTTCTTC. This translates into CASSLSGGALNEQFF. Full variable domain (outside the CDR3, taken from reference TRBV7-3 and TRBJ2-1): GAGVSQTPSNKVTEKGKYVELRCDPISGHTALYWYRQSLGQGPEFLIYFQGTGAADDSGLPNDRFFAVRPEGSVSTLKIQRTERGDSAVYLCASSLSGGALNEQFFGPGTRLTVL.

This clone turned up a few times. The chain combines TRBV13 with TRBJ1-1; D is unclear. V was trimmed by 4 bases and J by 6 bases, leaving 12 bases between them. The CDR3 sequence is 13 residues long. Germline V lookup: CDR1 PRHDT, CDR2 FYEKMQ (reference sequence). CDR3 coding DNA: TGTGCCAGCAGCTCCGAACAGTGGGCTGAAGCTTTCTTT. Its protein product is CASSSEQWAEAFF.

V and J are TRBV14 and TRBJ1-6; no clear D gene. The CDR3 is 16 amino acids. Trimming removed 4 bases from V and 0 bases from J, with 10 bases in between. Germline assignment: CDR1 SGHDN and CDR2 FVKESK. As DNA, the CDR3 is TGTGCCAGCAGCCCTCTACCTAGCTCCTATAATTCACCCCTCCACTTT. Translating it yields CASSPLPSSYNSPLHF.

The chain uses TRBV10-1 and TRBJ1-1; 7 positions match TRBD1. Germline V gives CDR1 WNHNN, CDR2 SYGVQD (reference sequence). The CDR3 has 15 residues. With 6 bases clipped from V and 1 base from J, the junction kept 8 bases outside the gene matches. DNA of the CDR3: TGCGCCAGCAGCCCCGGGACAGATTGGAACACTGAAGCTTTCTTT. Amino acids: CASSPGTDWNTEAFF.

CDR3 in amino acids: CASSAGQGGRETQYF. CDR3 bases: TGTGCCAGCAGCGCCGGACAGGGAGGGAGGGAGACCCAGTACTTC. The V call is TRBV7-3, the J call TRBJ2-5; D possibly corresponds to TRBD1 (8 bases). Germline V gives CDR1 SGHTA, CDR2 FQGTGA. The CDR3 is 15 residues long. Trimming pared 5 bases from V and 5 bases from J, leaving 18 bases between.